This T cell receptor (beta chain) is drawn from a study of response to subunit inactivated influenza vaccine. TCRdb ran MiXCR on the RT-PCR reads and lists one entry per CDR3 protein. The sample has approximately 570,000 distinct CDR3 sequences, approximately 7.6% seen once. On this clonotype: Its antigen is unknown.

Study-wide findings and caveats: It was the authors' suggestion that each seasonal influenza vaccination recruits few new T cells.

The CDR3 length is 13 residues. The V gene's germline CDR1 is SGDLS and CDR2 YYNGEE. The ends were cut back, 3 bases at V and 5 bases at J, with 12 bases in the middle. Sequencing was performed on PBMCs from blood, taken roughly 24 months after vaccination. The chain employs TRBV9 and TRBJ2-7, with unresolved D. The source of this sequence is a man aged 50 to 69 who received an inactivated influenza vaccine. CDR3 sequence reads: CASSAPRRNEQYF. The CDR3 DNA reads as TGTGCCAGCAGCGCACCCCGTCGGAACGAGCAGTACTTC.